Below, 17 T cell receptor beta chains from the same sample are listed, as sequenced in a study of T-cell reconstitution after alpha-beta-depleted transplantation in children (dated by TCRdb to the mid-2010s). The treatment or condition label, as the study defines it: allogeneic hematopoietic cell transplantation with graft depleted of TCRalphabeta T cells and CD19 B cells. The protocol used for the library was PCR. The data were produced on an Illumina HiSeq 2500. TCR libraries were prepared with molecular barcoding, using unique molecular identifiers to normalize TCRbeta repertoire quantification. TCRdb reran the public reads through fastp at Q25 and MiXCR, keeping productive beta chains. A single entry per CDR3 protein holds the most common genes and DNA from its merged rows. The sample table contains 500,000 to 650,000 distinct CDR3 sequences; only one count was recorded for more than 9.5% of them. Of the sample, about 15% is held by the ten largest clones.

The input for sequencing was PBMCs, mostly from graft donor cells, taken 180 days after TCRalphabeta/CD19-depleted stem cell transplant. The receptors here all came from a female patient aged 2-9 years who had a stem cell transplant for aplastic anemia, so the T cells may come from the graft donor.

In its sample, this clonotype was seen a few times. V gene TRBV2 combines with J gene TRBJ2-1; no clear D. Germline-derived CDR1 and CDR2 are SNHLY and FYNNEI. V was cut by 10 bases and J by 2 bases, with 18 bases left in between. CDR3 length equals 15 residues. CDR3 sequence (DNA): TGTGCCACCCAGGAAATGCGACTCACCTACAATGAGCAGTTCTTC. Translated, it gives CATQEMRLTYNEQFF.

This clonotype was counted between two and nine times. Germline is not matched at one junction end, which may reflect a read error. The CDR3 nucleotides are TGTGCCAGCAGCCCAAGGACCTACTTC. It is translated as CASSPRTYF. This chain links TRBV13 with TRBJ2-1, with D unclear. Per the germline V gene, CDR1 is PRHDT and CDR2 is FYEKMQ (reference sequence). The CDR3 has 9 residues.

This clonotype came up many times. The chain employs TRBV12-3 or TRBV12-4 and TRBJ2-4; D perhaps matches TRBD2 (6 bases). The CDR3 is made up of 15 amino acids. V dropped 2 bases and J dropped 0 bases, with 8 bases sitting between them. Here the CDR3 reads CASSLRGLAKNIQYF. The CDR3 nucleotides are TGTGCCAGCAGTTTACGGGGGTTAGCCAAAAACATTCAGTACTTC.

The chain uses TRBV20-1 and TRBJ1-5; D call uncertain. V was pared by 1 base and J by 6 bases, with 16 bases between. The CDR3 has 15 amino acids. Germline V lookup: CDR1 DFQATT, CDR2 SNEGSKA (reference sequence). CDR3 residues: CSARVRVSNSQPQHF. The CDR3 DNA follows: TGCAGTGCTAGAGTTCGGGTGTCTAATTCTCAGCCCCAGCATTTT.

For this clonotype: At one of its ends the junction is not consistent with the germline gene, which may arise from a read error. CDR3 sequence reads: CATTRDRPWGGGSYEQYF. The DNA for the CDR3 is TGTGCCACCACCAGAGATCGGCCTTGGGGCGGTGGCTCCTACGAGCAGTACTTC. The chain employs TRBV15 and TRBJ2-7; D possibly corresponds to TRBD1 (5 bases). Germline CDR1 LNHNV, CDR2 YYDKDF (reference sequence). This CDR3 spans 18 amino acids.

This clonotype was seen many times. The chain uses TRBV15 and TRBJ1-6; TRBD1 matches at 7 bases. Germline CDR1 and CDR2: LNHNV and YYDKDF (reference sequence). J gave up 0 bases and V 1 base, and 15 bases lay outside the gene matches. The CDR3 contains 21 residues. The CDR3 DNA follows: TGTGCCACCAGCAGAGGCCCCAAACAGGGGTCCCCCAGCTCCTATAATTCACCCCTCCACTTT. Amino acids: CATSRGPKQGSPSSYNSPLHF.

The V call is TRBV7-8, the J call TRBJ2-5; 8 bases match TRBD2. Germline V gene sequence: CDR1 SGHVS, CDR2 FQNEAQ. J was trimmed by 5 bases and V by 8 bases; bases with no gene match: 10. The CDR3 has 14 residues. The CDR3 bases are TGTGCCAGCTTGGCGGGAGGCAACCCGGAGACCCAGTACTTC. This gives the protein CASLAGGNPETQYF.

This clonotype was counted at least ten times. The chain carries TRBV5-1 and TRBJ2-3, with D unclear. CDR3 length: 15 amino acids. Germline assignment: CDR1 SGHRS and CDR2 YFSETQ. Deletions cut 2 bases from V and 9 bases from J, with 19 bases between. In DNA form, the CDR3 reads TGCGCCAGCAGCTTTAGCTATGTAGCTCGTACCACGCAGTATTTT. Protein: CASSFSYVARTTQYF.

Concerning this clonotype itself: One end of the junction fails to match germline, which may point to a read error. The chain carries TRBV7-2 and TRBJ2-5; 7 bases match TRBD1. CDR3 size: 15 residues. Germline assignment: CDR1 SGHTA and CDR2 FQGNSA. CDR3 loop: CASSPSKGQAETHYF. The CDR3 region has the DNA TGTGCCAGCAGCCCTAGTAAAGGACAGGCTGAGACCCATTACTTC.

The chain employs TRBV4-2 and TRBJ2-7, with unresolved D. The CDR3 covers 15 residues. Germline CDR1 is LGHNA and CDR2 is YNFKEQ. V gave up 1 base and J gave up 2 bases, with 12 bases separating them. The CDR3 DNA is TGTGCCAGCAGCCAAGCAAACCCTGGGGCCTACGAGCAGTACTTC. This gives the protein CASSQANPGAYEQYF.

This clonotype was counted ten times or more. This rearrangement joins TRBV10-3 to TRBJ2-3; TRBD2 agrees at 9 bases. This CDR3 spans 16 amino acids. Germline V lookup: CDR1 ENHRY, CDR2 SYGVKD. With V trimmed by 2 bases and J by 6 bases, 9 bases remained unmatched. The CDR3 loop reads CAISEVLAGATDTQYF. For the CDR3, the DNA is TGTGCCATCAGTGAGGTGTTAGCGGGAGCCACGGATACGCAGTATTTT.

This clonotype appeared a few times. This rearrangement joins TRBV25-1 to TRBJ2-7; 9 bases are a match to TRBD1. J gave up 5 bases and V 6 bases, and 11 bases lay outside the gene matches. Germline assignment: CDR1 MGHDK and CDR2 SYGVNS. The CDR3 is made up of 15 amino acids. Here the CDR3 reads CASSTNRGRMNEQYF. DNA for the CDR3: TGTGCCAGCAGCACAAACAGGGGGCGTATGAACGAGCAGTACTTC.

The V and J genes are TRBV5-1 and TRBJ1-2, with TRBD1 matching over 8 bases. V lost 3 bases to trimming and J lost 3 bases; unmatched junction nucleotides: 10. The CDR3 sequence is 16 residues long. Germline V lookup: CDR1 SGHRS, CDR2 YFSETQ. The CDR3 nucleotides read TGCGCCAGCAGCTCCCTTCGGACAGGGATAGACTATGGCTACACCTTC. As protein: CASSSLRTGIDYGYTF. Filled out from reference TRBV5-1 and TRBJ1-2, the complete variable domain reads KAGVTQTPRYLIKTRGQQVTLSCSPISGHRSVSWYQQTPGQGLQFLFEYFSETQRNKGNFPGRFSGRQFSNSRSEMNVSTLELGDSALYLCASSSLRTGIDYGYTFGSGTRLTVV.

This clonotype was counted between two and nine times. CDR3 amino acids: CSAESRRAGELFF. In nucleotides, the CDR3 is TGCAGCGCCGAGAGTAGGCGGGCCGGGGAGCTGTTTTTT. This chain uses TRBV29-1 with TRBJ2-2; the D gene is possibly TRBD2 (5 bases). V lost 7 bases to trimming and J lost 6 bases, with 15 bases between them. Germline lookup yields CDR1 SQVTM and CDR2 ANQGSEA. The CDR3 consists of 13 residues.

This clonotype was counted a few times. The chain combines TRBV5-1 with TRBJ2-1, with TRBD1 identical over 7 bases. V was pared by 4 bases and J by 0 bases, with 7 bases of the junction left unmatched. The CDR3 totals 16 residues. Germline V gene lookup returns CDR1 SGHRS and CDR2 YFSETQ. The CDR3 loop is CASSPSTGVSYNEQFF. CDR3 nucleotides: TGCGCCAGCAGCCCTTCTACAGGGGTCTCCTACAATGAGCAGTTCTTC.

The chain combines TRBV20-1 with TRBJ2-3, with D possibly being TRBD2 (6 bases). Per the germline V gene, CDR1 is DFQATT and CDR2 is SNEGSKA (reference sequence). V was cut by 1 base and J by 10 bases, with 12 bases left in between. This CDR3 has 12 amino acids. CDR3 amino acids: CSARGSGEAQYF. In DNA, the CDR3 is TGCAGTGCTAGAGGGAGTGGGGAGGCGCAGTATTTT.

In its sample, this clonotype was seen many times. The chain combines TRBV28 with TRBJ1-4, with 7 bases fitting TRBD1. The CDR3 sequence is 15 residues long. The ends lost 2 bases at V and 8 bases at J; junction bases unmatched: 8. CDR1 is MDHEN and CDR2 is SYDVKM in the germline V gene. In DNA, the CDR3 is TGTGCCAGCAGTTTAGAGGAGGGACAGCTAGAAAAACTGTTTTTT. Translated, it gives CASSLEEGQLEKLFF.